A single count supports the clone carrying this TCR beta chain. Its specificity is not known. The data were produced by immunoSEQ multiplex PCR, yet TCRdb's version contains in-frame clones alone and is incomplete. The data contain tens of thousands of clones, around nine tenths of them seen just once; the ten biggest clones take up approximately 1.3%. These data are taken from a study of T cell responses to AZD1222 COVID-19 vaccine. Study-level points and caveats: Baseline seropositivity characterized only a handful of AZD1222 recipients.

Here the sequenced sample was peripheral blood, taken 28 days after the second AZD1222 dose. The clonotype originates from an adult who received the AZD1222 COVID-19 vaccine.

The CDR3 region is CSVGTGSYNEQFF. In DNA, the CDR3 is TGCAGCGTTGGAACGGGGTCCTACAATGAGCAGTTCTTC. The gene calls are TRBV29-1 and TRBJ2-1; D is possibly TRBD2 (5 bases). V was shortened by 4 bases and J by 1 base, with 8 bases between the two germline ends. CDR1 and CDR2 (germline): SQVTM, ANQGSEA. The length of the CDR3 is 13 residues.